The 25 T cell receptor beta chains in this list originate from one sample, sequenced in a study of blood T cell repertoires in COVID-19. The method was immunoSEQ multiplex PCR; TCRdb's version includes in-frame clones alone and lacks a portion of them. This sample carries about 300,000 clones, 70% to 90% of them seen once, and the ten largest clones take approximately 6.5%. Material: peripheral blood. These TCRs come from a man in his late teens or twenties who had recovered from COVID-19.

The chain uses TRBV2 and TRBJ2-2, with a tentative D call TRBD1 (5 bases). V lost 4 bases and J lost 5, with 14 bases in between. Per the germline V gene, CDR1 is SNHLY and CDR2 is FYNNEI. There are 15 residues in the CDR3. The DNA for the CDR3 is TGTGCCAGCAGTGTGAACTCCCCAGGGACCGGGGAGCTGTTTTTT. Translation gives CASSVNSPGTGELFF. Full variable domain (missing parts from reference TRBV2 and TRBJ2-2): EPEVTQTPSHQVTQMGQEVILRCVPISNHLYFYWYRQILGQKVEFLVSFYNNEISEKSEIFDDQFSVERPDGSNFTLKIRSTKLEDSAMYFCASSVNSPGTGELFFGEGSRLTVL.

The rearrangement joins TRBV5-5 to TRBJ2-7, with D perhaps matching TRBD2 (5 bases). From germline, CDR1 is SGHKS and CDR2 YYEKEE (reference sequence). V was shortened by 0 bases and J by 3 bases, with 10 bases between the two germline ends. CDR3 size: 14 residues. The CDR3 DNA follows: TGTGCCAGCAGCTTGGTCCGGGGTGACTACGAGCAGTACTTC. It translates to CASSLVRGDYEQYF.

V is TRBV5-6 and J is TRBJ2-1; 7 bases map to TRBD1. The V and J ends lost 4 bases and 4 bases, in that order; junction bases with no gene match: 11. This CDR3 region has 16 residues. CDR1 and CDR2 (germline): SGHDT, YYEEEE. CDR3 coding DNA: TGTGCCAGCAGCCATTCCCCGGGACAGATTTACAATGAGCAGTTCTTC. This translates into CASSHSPGQIYNEQFF.

This chain joins TRBV7-8 and TRBJ2-5, with D unclear. The CDR3 runs to 13 residues. The germline V gene encodes CDR1 SGHVS and CDR2 FQNEAQ. V lost 2 bases to trimming and J lost 1 base, with 5 bases between them. The CDR3 sequence: CASSLTVQETQYF. CDR3 nucleotide sequence: TGTGCCAGCAGCTTAACAGTCCAAGAGACCCAGTACTTC.

The chain uses TRBV10-3 and TRBJ1-2; possible D gene TRBD1, 5 bases. CDR1 is ENHRY, CDR2 SYGVKD, per germline. This CDR3 is built from 14 residues. The V gene lost 3 bases and the J gene lost 8 bases, with 16 bases spanning the gap. As DNA, the CDR3 is TGTGCCATCAGTGATTCCCAGGGCACTGGAGGCTACACCTTC. Its translation is CAISDSQGTGGYTF.

This chain connects TRBV2 to TRBJ2-3; 9 nucleotides match TRBD2. This CDR3 spans 16 amino acids. Germline V gene lookup returns CDR1 SNHLY and CDR2 FYNNEI. V lost 7 bases to trimming and J lost 6 bases; unmatched junction nucleotides: 14. CDR3 sequence (DNA): TGTGCCAGCAACCTGGGGGCGGGAGGGTATGAGGATACGCAGTATTTT. This sequence encodes CASNLGAGGYEDTQYF.

The V gene is TRBV5-6, the J gene TRBJ1-5; D is uncertain. V was trimmed by 4 bases and J by 0 bases, leaving 11 bases between them. Looked up from germline, CDR1 is SGHDT and CDR2 is YYEEEE. The CDR3 is 15 amino acids. The CDR3 DNA reads as TGTGCCAGCAGCGCGCTCGGGGTTAGCAATCAGCCCCAGCATTTT. Amino acids: CASSALGVSNQPQHF.

This clone showed up just a few times. The chain links TRBV4-3 to TRBJ2-3; 8 positions agree with TRBD1. With 2 bases clipped from V and 3 bases from J, the junction kept 4 bases outside the gene matches. The CDR3 covers 15 residues. CDR1 and CDR2 (germline): LGHNA, YSLEER. The CDR3 protein is CASSQQTGETDTQYF. The CDR3 DNA reads TGCGCCAGCAGCCAACAGACAGGGGAAACAGATACGCAGTATTTT.

This chain connects TRBV14 to TRBJ2-5, with D possibly matching TRBD2 (5 bases). Germline lookup yields CDR1 SGHDN and CDR2 FVKESK. This CDR3 spans 13 amino acids. V dropped 4 bases and J dropped 1 base, with 7 bases sitting between them. As DNA, the CDR3 is TGTGCCAGCAGCCGGCTAGCCCAAGAGACCCAGTACTTC. Residues: CASSRLAQETQYF.

The rearrangement links TRBV4-3 to TRBJ2-4, with no clear D. Germline V gene sequence: CDR1 LGHNA, CDR2 YSLEER. The ends were cut back, 0 bases at V and 0 bases at J, with 12 bases in the middle. The CDR3 runs 17 residues. CDR3 sequence: CASSQDNVYLAKNIQYF. CDR3 nucleotides: TGCGCCAGCAGCCAAGATAACGTCTACCTAGCCAAAAACATTCAGTACTTC.

V is TRBV11-3 and J is TRBJ2-7, with TRBD1 matching 9 bases. The V gene's germline CDR1 is SGHNT and CDR2 YENEEA. This CDR3 region has 16 residues. Trimming removed 0 bases from V and 2 bases from J; junction bases left unmatched: 5. The CDR3 DNA reads TGTGCCAGCAGCTTAGATCAGGACAGGGGAGCCTACGAGCAGTACTTC. This gives the protein CASSLDQDRGAYEQYF. The complete variable domain, with remaining parts taken from reference TRBV11-3 and TRBJ2-7, reads EAGVVQSPRYKIIEKKQPVAFWCNPISGHNTLYWYLQNLGQGPELLIRYENEEAVDDSQLPKDRFSAERLKGVDSTLKIQPAELGDSAVYLCASSLDQDRGAYEQYFGPGTRLTVT.

As DNA, the CDR3 is TGTGCCAGCAGCCCCGGGGGGACCTTAGGGCGAACCGAAGCTTTCTTT. This codes for CASSPGGTLGRTEAFF. This chain joins TRBV28 and TRBJ1-1; D perhaps matches TRBD1 (5 bases). V was trimmed by 6 bases and J by 8 bases, leaving 25 bases between them. Germline CDR1 MDHEN, CDR2 SYDVKM. This CDR3 is built from 16 residues.

The chain joins TRBV18 to TRBJ1-5; TRBD1 aligns across 12 bases. Germline assignment: CDR1 KGHSH and CDR2 LQKENI. Trimming took 3 bases from V and 1 from J; bases not matched to a gene: 1. The CDR3 loop spans 16 amino acids. This CDR3 reads CASSPGQGASNQPQHF. The CDR3 DNA reads TGTGCCAGCTCACCGGGACAGGGGGCGAGCAATCAGCCCCAGCATTTT.

This chain links TRBV4-3 with TRBJ2-6, with D uncertain. The CDR3 extends over 18 amino acids. With 0 bases removed from V and 0 bases from J, the gap between germline ends came to 12 bases. Germline loops: CDR1 LGHNA, CDR2 YSLEER. The CDR3: CASSQDGSELSGANVLTF. CDR3 DNA: TGCGCCAGCAGCCAAGATGGTTCCGAGCTCTCTGGGGCCAACGTCCTGACTTTC.

The rearrangement joins TRBV6-1 to TRBJ1-2; D gene ambiguous. CDR1 MNHNS and CDR2 SASEGT come from the germline V gene. V gave up 2 bases and J gave up 3 bases, with 16 bases separating them. This CDR3 has 16 residues. In DNA form, the CDR3 reads TGTGCCAGCAGTGAATTCGGAACGGGTTTGGACTATGGCTACACCTTC. It yields the protein CASSEFGTGLDYGYTF.

V gene TRBV9 combines with J gene TRBJ1-3, with TRBD1 matching over 7 bases. CDR3 length: 16 residues. V lost 0 bases, J lost 0 bases, and 3 bases stayed unmatched. The germline CDR1 and CDR2 sequences are SGDLS and YYNGEE. The CDR3: CASSVGGQFSGNTIYF. The CDR3 DNA sequence: TGTGCCAGCAGCGTAGGGGGACAGTTCTCTGGAAACACCATATATTTT.

V gene TRBV5-8 combines with J gene TRBJ1-3, with TRBD1 matching over 10 bases. J lost 2 bases, V lost 4 bases, and 3 bases had no gene match. The CDR3 sequence is 15 residues long. CDR1 SGHTS and CDR2 YDEGEE come from the germline V gene. The CDR3 protein is CASSIGTGAGNTIYF. CDR3 bases: TGTGCCAGCAGCATTGGGACAGGGGCTGGAAACACCATATATTTT. Variable domain in full (rest from reference TRBV5-8 and TRBJ1-3): EAGVTQSPTHLIKTRGQQATLRCSPISGHTSVYWYQQALGLGLQFLLWYDEGEERNRGNFPPRFSGRQFPNYSSELNVNALELEDSALYLCASSIGTGAGNTIYFGEGSWLTVV.

This chain links TRBV6-6 with TRBJ2-7; a possible D gene is TRBD2 (5 bases). Germline V gene lookup returns CDR1 MNHNY and CDR2 SVGAGI (reference sequence). Trimming cost V 6 bases and J 1 base, with 19 bases left between them. The CDR3 loop spans 16 amino acids. CDR3 sequence (DNA): TGTGCCAGCAGCTTAAATAGCGCACTCGATTCCTACGAGCAGTACTTC. It specifies CASSLNSALDSYEQYF.

The chain has TRBV30 and TRBJ1-2; weak D call: TRBD1 (5 bases). The CDR3 sequence is 14 residues long. Germline CDR1 reads GTSNPN; CDR2 reads SVGIG (reference sequence). Trimming pared 2 bases from V and 2 bases from J, leaving 12 bases between. The CDR3 nucleotides are TGTGCCTGGAGTCCCGGACATCGAAACTATGGCTACACCTTC. Translated, it gives CAWSPGHRNYGYTF.

V gene TRBV7-9 combines with J gene TRBJ1-1, with D unclear. The V end lost 3 bases, the J end lost 5 bases, and 13 bases lay between the germline ends. The CDR3 consists of 14 residues. Germline values: CDR1 SEHNR, CDR2 FQNEAQ (reference sequence). The CDR3 is CASSFTLGGTEAFF. The CDR3 nucleotides read TGTGCCAGCAGCTTTACCCTCGGAGGGACTGAAGCTTTCTTT.

The V gene is TRBV27, the J gene TRBJ1-4; 9 nucleotides match TRBD1. Germline V gene sequence: CDR1 MNHEY, CDR2 SMNVEV (reference sequence). V was clipped by 8 bases and J by 6 bases; unmatched bases: 10. The CDR3 contains 15 residues. The CDR3 here is CASSLGGTGHEKLFF. The CDR3 coding sequence is TGTGCCAGCTCTTTAGGGGGGACAGGGCATGAAAAACTGTTTTTT. Supplemented by reference TRBV27 and TRBJ1-4, the full variable domain reads EAQVTQNPRYLITVTGKKLTVTCSQNMNHEYMSWYRQDPGLGLRQIYYSMNVEVTDKGDVPEGYKVSRKEKRNFPLILESPSPNQTSLYFCASSLGGTGHEKLFFGSGTQLSVL.

The chain has TRBV5-4 and TRBJ2-7; no definite D call. The V end lost 0 bases, the J end lost 3 bases, and 13 bases lay between the germline ends. The CDR3 covers 15 residues. Germline values: CDR1 SGHNT, CDR2 YYREEE (reference sequence). CDR3 bases: TGTGCCAGCAGCTTGGCGAGGCCAGAGCGCTACGAGCAGTACTTC. Translation gives CASSLARPERYEQYF.

The V call is TRBV3-1 (or the pseudogene TRBV3-2), the J call TRBJ2-1, with a weak D call TRBD1 (5 bases). This CDR3 is 12 amino acids long. Germline V gene data show CDR1 as LGHDT and CDR2 as YNNKEL (reference sequence). Trimming removed 1 base at V and 10 bases at J, with 8 bases between. The CDR3 bases are TGTGCCAGCAGCCAAGGGCCAGGGGAGCAGTTCTTC. Amino acids: CASSQGPGEQFF.

DNA of the CDR3: TGTGCCAGCAGTACTACAGGGGAGAGGCCGCCCCAGCATTTT. Amino acids: CASSTTGERPPQHF. V gene TRBV27 combines with J gene TRBJ1-5, with 7 bases fitting TRBD1. V lost 5 bases to trimming and J lost 9 bases; unmatched junction nucleotides: 10. This CDR3 is built from 14 residues. Germline V gives CDR1 MNHEY, CDR2 SMNVEV (reference sequence).

The rearrangement links TRBV19 to TRBJ1-2; the match to TRBD1 covers 7 bases. From germline, CDR1 is LNHDA and CDR2 SQIVND (reference sequence). J was trimmed by 5 bases and V by 3 bases; bases with no gene match: 6. The CDR3 length is 14 residues. CDR3 protein: CASSIRTGEYGYTF. In DNA form, the CDR3 reads TGTGCCAGTAGTATCCGCACAGGGGAATATGGCTACACCTTC.